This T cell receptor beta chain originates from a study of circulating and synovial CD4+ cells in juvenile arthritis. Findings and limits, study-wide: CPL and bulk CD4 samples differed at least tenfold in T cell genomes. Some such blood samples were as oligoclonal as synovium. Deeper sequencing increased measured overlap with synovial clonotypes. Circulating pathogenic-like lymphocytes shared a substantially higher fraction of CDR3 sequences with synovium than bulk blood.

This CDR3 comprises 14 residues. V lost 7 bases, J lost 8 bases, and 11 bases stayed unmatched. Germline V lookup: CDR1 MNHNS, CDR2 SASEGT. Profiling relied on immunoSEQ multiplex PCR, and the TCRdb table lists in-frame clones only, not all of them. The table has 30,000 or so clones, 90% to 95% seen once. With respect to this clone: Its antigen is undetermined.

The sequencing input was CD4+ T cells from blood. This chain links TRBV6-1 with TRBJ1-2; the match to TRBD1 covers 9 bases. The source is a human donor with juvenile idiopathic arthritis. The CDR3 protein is CASTFGQGINGYTF. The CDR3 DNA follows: TGTGCCAGCACATTCGGACAGGGGATTAACGGCTACACCTTC.